The 22 T cell receptor beta chains reported below all come from one sample, sequenced in a study of blood T cell repertoires in COVID-19. The repertoire was sequenced with immunoSEQ multiplex PCR; TCRdb's copy has only in-frame clones and lacks some. Counted here are about 130,000 clones, 60% to 80% occurring once; the ten biggest clones make up less than 6.5%. Sequenced sample: peripheral blood. These receptors originate from a man between 60 and 70 years old with acute or convalescent COVID-19.

J is TRBJ1-5 and V is TRBV23-1; 7 nucleotides agree with TRBD1. TRBV23-1 is sorted into the ORF group, with uncertain function. This CDR3 comprises 17 residues. With 10 bases clipped from V and 0 bases from J, the junction kept 15 bases outside the gene matches. The CDR3 DNA reads as TGCGCCACTAAGGACGGGACAGTAACTTATAGCAATCAGCCCCAGCATTTT. It is translated as CATKDGTVTYSNQPQHF.

Details on this clone: Compared with germline, one end of the junction differs, possibly owing to a read error. J is TRBJ1-5 and V is TRBV7-2, with D tentatively TRBD1 (6 bases). Germline values: CDR1 SGHTA, CDR2 FQGNSA. The CDR3 is 15 amino acids. Written as DNA, the CDR3 is TGTGCCAGCACCTTACAGGGCGCGGGCAATCAGCCCCAGCATTTT. This gives the protein CASTLQGAGNQPQHF.

This clone was observed a single time. The V gene is TRBV6-5, the J gene TRBJ2-1; TRBD1 agrees at 8 bases. Per germline, CDR1 MNHEY and CDR2 SVGAGI. After removal of 6 bases from V and 8 bases from J, the junction contained 9 bases not matched to a gene. This CDR3 comprises 14 residues. The CDR3 loop reads CASRFGQGTHEQFF. The CDR3 nucleotides are TGTGCCAGCAGATTTGGACAGGGTACCCATGAGCAGTTCTTC.

The chain combines TRBV5-1 with TRBJ1-4; possibly TRBD1 for D (5 bases). The V gene's germline CDR1 is SGHRS and CDR2 YFSETQ. The CDR3 is made up of 15 amino acids. The V and J ends lost 0 bases and 2 bases respectively, with 8 bases between them. The DNA for the CDR3 is TGCGCCAGCAGCTTGGCAGGGATCACTAATGAAAAACTGTTTTTT. Translated, it gives CASSLAGITNEKLFF.

This sequence joins TRBV13 and TRBJ2-2; D is unclear. V shed 3 bases and J shed 1 base, with 3 bases lying between them. CDR3 size: 13 residues. Germline CDR1 and CDR2: PRHDT and FYEKMQ (reference sequence). The CDR3 sequence: CASSLRNTGELFF. The CDR3 DNA follows: TGTGCCAGCAGCTTGAGGAACACCGGGGAGCTGTTTTTT.

The V gene is TRBV23-1, the J gene TRBJ2-2; D not certain. TRBV23-1 is sorted into the ORF group, with uncertain function. Trimming removed 2 bases at V and 4 bases at J, with 11 bases between. The CDR3 length is 15 residues. The CDR3 region has the DNA TGCGCCAGCAGTCAAGAGGAGCTCGGCACCGGGGAGCTGTTTTTT. This encodes CASSQEELGTGELFF.

The chain couples TRBV5-1 to TRBJ2-5, with D uncertain. CDR1 is SGHRS and CDR2 is YFSETQ in the germline V gene. Trimming stripped 0 bases from V and 5 bases from J, with 5 bases between. The CDR3 is made up of 12 amino acids. DNA for the CDR3: TGCGCCAGCAGCTTGGTTAGTGAGACCCAGTACTTC. It specifies CASSLVSETQYF.

The chain uses TRBV3-1 (or the pseudogene TRBV3-2) and TRBJ1-2, with D maybe TRBD1 (5 bases). V lost 1 base and J 5 bases, leaving 11 bases between the germline ends. Germline assignment: CDR1 LGHDT and CDR2 YNNKEL (reference sequence). The CDR3 contains 14 residues. CDR3 in DNA: TGTGCCAGCAGCCAAGCCCGGACAAAATATGGCTACACCTTC. It yields the protein CASSQARTKYGYTF.

The chain employs TRBV7-2 and TRBJ1-5; TRBD1 agrees at 7 bases. The CDR3 contains 15 residues. The germline CDR1 and CDR2 sequences are SGHTA and FQGNSA. V shed 6 bases and J 0 bases; nucleotides not matched to a gene: 5. The CDR3 nucleotides read TGTGCCAGCAGGCGAGACAGGGATAGCAATCAGCCCCAGCATTTT. Translating it yields CASRRDRDSNQPQHF.

The rearrangement uses TRBV6-1 and TRBJ2-7; the D is unclear. CDR1 MNHNS and CDR2 SASEGT come from the germline V gene. V was cut by 1 base and J by 3 bases, with 10 bases left in between. There are 14 residues in the CDR3. Written as DNA, the CDR3 is TGTGCCAGCAGTGAAGGCCTAGGCAACTACGAGCAGTACTTC. It yields the protein CASSEGLGNYEQYF.

The chain is built from TRBV27 and TRBJ2-5; D not certain. The CDR3 runs 14 residues. Deletions cut 4 bases from V and 5 bases from J, with 14 bases between. Germline V gives CDR1 MNHEY, CDR2 SMNVEV (reference sequence). This chain's CDR3 is CASSSPRPGETQYF. The CDR3, as DNA: TGTGCCAGCAGTTCCCCGAGGCCCGGGGAGACCCAGTACTTC.

The rearrangement joins TRBV4-1 to TRBJ1-1; D is undetermined. The germline V gene has CDR1 MGHRA and CDR2 YSYEKL. The CDR3 covers 11 residues. V was trimmed by 0 bases and J by 7 bases, leaving 3 bases between them. The chain's CDR3 is CASSQDSEAFF. CDR3 DNA sequence: TGCGCCAGCAGCCAAGATAGTGAAGCTTTCTTT.

The rearrangement uses TRBV29-1 and TRBJ1-1; D is perhaps TRBD1 (6 bases). The CDR3 is 14 residues long. Germline-derived CDR1 and CDR2 are SQVTM and ANQGSEA. The V and J ends lost 7 bases and 0 bases respectively, with 15 bases between them. CDR3 in amino acids: CSAVQGHLNTEAFF. The CDR3 DNA follows: TGCAGCGCCGTGCAGGGGCACTTGAACACTGAAGCTTTCTTT.

The chain recombines TRBV30 with TRBJ1-4, with D uncertain. CDR1 is GTSNPN, CDR2 SVGIG, per germline (reference sequence). Between the trimmed V and J ends, which lost 0 bases and 3 bases, there was a span of 8 bases. CDR3 length: 14 residues. The CDR3 DNA reads as TGTGCCTGGAGTGTACTTGCCTCTAATGAAAAACTGTTTTTT. This gives the protein CAWSVLASNEKLFF.

The chain combines TRBV24-1 with TRBJ1-2; 9 positions agree with TRBD1. The CDR3 contains 15 residues. The ends lost 7 bases at V and 6 bases at J; junction bases unmatched: 11. The germline V gene encodes CDR1 KGHDR and CDR2 SFDVKD. CDR3 bases: TGTGCCACCAGCTCCCCCGGACAGGGGCCGAATGGCTACACCTTC. Protein: CATSSPGQGPNGYTF.

The chain is built from TRBV5-1 and TRBJ2-2; 7 nucleotides match TRBD1. Trimming removed 4 bases from V and 7 bases from J; junction bases left unmatched: 10. The germline V gene encodes CDR1 SGHRS and CDR2 YFSETQ. CDR3 length equals 15 residues. The CDR3 DNA reads TGCGCCAGCAGCCGATTTGGACAGGACGGCGGGGAGCTGTTTTTT. It yields the protein CASSRFGQDGGELFF.

The rearrangement joins TRBV21-1 to TRBJ1-5; the D call in the table, TRBD1, was not verified against the DNA. TRBV21-1 is a known pseudogene. The CDR3 has 18 amino acids. DNA for the CDR3: TGTGCCAGCAGCGAAAGGACAGGGGGCAAATGGAGCAATCAGCCCCAGCATTTT. Translation gives CASSERTGGKWSNQPQHF.

This clone was counted between two and nine times. The V call is TRBV11-2, the J call TRBJ1-2; 8 nucleotides align to TRBD1. J was trimmed by 3 bases and V by 5 bases; bases with no gene match: 2. This CDR3 has 13 amino acids. Per germline, CDR1 SGHAT and CDR2 FQNNGV. The CDR3 protein is CASSEGQDYGYTF. In DNA form, the CDR3 reads TGTGCCAGCAGCGAGGGACAGGACTATGGCTACACCTTC.

The chain's CDR3 is CASSLVDGGVAGELFF. In DNA form, the CDR3 reads TGCGCCAGCAGCTTGGTAGATGGAGGGGTCGCCGGGGAGCTGTTTTTT. The chain recombines TRBV5-1 with TRBJ2-2; TRBD2 might be the D (6 bases). The CDR3 consists of 16 residues. In germline, CDR1 is SGHRS, CDR2 YFSETQ. Between the trimmed V and J ends, which lost 0 bases and 6 bases, there was a span of 15 bases. Looking up the rest from reference TRBV5-1 and TRBJ2-2 gives the full variable domain: KAGVTQTPRYLIKTRGQQVTLSCSPISGHRSVSWYQQTPGQGLQFLFEYFSETQRNKGNFPGRFSGRQFSNSRSEMNVSTLELGDSALYLCASSLVDGGVAGELFFGEGSRLTVL.

V is TRBV6-1 and J is TRBJ1-2; D gene ambiguous. V lost 3 bases and J 8 bases, leaving 13 bases between the germline ends. Germline V gene data show CDR1 as MNHNS and CDR2 as SASEGT. This CDR3 has 13 amino acids. This chain's CDR3 is CASSEGLTRGYTF. Written as DNA, the CDR3 is TGTGCCAGCAGTGAGGGTCTAACCAGGGGCTACACCTTC.

V gene TRBV4-1 combines with J gene TRBJ2-1; 8 bases align to TRBD2. J lost 9 bases, V lost 4 bases, and 11 bases had no gene match. Germline V gene data show CDR1 as MGHRA and CDR2 as YSYEKL. This CDR3 contains 15 residues. The DNA of the CDR3 is TGCGCCAGCAGCCTAATGGGACTAGTGATGGGTGAGCAGTTCTTC. It yields the protein CASSLMGLVMGEQFF.

This clone was detected a few times. The rearrangement joins TRBV4-2 to TRBJ2-7, with 11 bases aligning to TRBD2. From germline, CDR1 is LGHNA and CDR2 YNFKEQ. V lost 1 base and J lost 3; bases outside the gene matches: 2. The CDR3 sequence is 15 residues long. The CDR3 nucleotides are TGTGCCAGCAGCCAAGTCCTAGCGGGAGGCTACGAGCAGTACTTC. Translating it yields CASSQVLAGGYEQYF.